This TCR beta chain was recorded in a study of radiotherapy plus CTLA-4 blockade in lung cancer. As for the study in general: An objective response was seen in around 19% of patients, and disease control in 25% to 40%.

Trimming left V 0 bases short and J 0 bases short, with 8 bases between. Germline loops: CDR1 LGHNA, CDR2 YSLEER. The CDR3 totals 16 residues. The method was immunoSEQ multiplex PCR; TCRdb's version includes in-frame clones alone and lacks a portion of them. The sample includes about 97,000 clones, about four fifths of them seen just once. In chemo-refractory metastatic non-small-cell lung cancer, patients got ipilimumab CTLA-4 blockade together with focal radiation. Turning to this clone: Its cognate antigen is unknown.

General study points: Best predicting response, reportedly, were early blood T cell clone dynamics, with interferon-beta. After treatment with radiotherapy plus ipilimumab, TCR clones that came from the tumor expanded in blood.

This material consisted of peripheral blood, taken from a patient treated with radiotherapy plus ipilimumab. The J gene is TRBJ1-4, the V gene TRBV4-3; D is ambiguous. The clonotype was recovered from a human donor with non-small cell lung cancer who had a partial response to radiotherapy plus ipilimumab. Some clones in this sample may be carry-over from other donors' samples. Here the CDR3 DNA reads TGCGCCAGCAGCCAAGATGTTACGGCAACTAATGAAAAACTGTTTTTT. Protein: CASSQDVTATNEKLFF.